A single sample is the source of the 23 T cell receptor beta chains below, sequenced in a study of blood T cell repertoires in COVID-19 (dated by TCRdb to the early 2020s). The library was produced with the immunoSEQ multiplex PCR assay. TCRdb obtained this table from immuneACCESS and retained in-frame rearrangements with V and J assigned. These tables miss some clones; where compared with another copy, unresolved V genes account for less than half of the shortfall, and the remainder is unexplained. This sample is represented by under 130,000 clones; more than 80% of them were singletons. 12% of the sample is held by the ten biggest clonotypes. The specimen sequenced was peripheral blood. The receptor source for this set is a human donor in a cohort sampled during active COVID-19.

This clone was recorded once. The chain has TRBV3-1 (or the pseudogene TRBV3-2) and TRBJ1-2; 8 nucleotides match TRBD1. Per the germline V gene, CDR1 is LGHDT and CDR2 is YNNKEL (reference sequence). The trim removed 2 bases at V and 2 bases at J, leaving 4 bases unmatched. The CDR3 extends over 15 amino acids. CDR3 loop: CASSQPDRVNYGYTF. The DNA of the CDR3 is TGTGCCAGCAGCCAACCGGACAGGGTGAACTATGGCTACACCTTC.

This chain uses TRBV28 with TRBJ1-2; no definite D call. Deletions cut 5 bases from V and 4 bases from J, with 17 bases between. The V gene's germline CDR1 is MDHEN and CDR2 SYDVKM. This CDR3 spans 15 amino acids. The CDR3: CASSRGRDGSYGYTF. The CDR3 DNA is TGTGCCAGCAGTCGAGGACGGGATGGGTCCTATGGCTACACCTTC.

The rearrangement links TRBV7-9 to TRBJ1-6; no clear D. Germline lookup yields CDR1 SEHNR and CDR2 FQNEAQ (reference sequence). The CDR3 length is 15 residues. V was shortened by 6 bases and J by 5 bases, with 14 bases between the two germline ends. The DNA of the CDR3 is TGTGCCAGCAGTCAGCGGGCAGGCAATAATTCACCCCTCCACTTT. Amino acids: CASSQRAGNNSPLHF.

This chain joins TRBV11-2 and TRBJ1-6, with D perhaps TRBD1 (6 bases). Trimming left V 0 bases short and J 4 bases short, with 7 bases between. This CDR3 has 15 amino acids. The V gene's germline CDR1 is SGHAT and CDR2 FQNNGV. The CDR3 sequence: CASSLEGQYNSPLHF. CDR3 sequence (DNA): TGTGCCAGCAGCTTAGAGGGACAATATAATTCACCCCTCCACTTT.

In this sample, this clone turned up a few times. The V call is TRBV7-3, the J call TRBJ2-7; TRBD1 agrees at 9 bases. This CDR3 is 17 amino acids long. V lost 5 bases and J lost 0; bases outside the gene matches: 11. Germline V lookup: CDR1 SGHTA, CDR2 FQGTGA. CDR3 in amino acids: CASSRKCGTGLSYEQYF. The CDR3, as DNA: TGTGCCAGCAGCCGGAAGTGCGGGACAGGGCTCTCCTACGAGCAGTACTTC. Full variable domain (missing parts from reference TRBV7-3 and TRBJ2-7): GAGVSQTPSNKVTEKGKYVELRCDPISGHTALYWYRQSLGQGPEFLIYFQGTGAADDSGLPNDRFFAVRPEGSVSTLKIQRTERGDSAVYLCASSRKCGTGLSYEQYFGPGTRLTVT.

The gene calls are TRBV27 and TRBJ1-1; 12 nucleotides align to TRBD1. Germline V lookup: CDR1 MNHEY, CDR2 SMNVEV (reference sequence). CDR3 size: 20 residues. The junction had 20 bases not matched to a gene; V was cut back by 4 bases and J by 5 bases. CDR3 nucleotides: TGTGCCAGCAGTTCATCCGTTAATTCCGGGACAGGGGGCAGAAGGACTGAAGCTTTCTTT. Protein: CASSSSVNSGTGGRRTEAFF.

The V gene is TRBV12-3 or TRBV12-4, the J gene TRBJ1-1; unclear D gene. Trimming shortened V by 1 base and J by 6 bases, and 9 bases separated the two germline ends. The CDR3 consists of 13 residues. The CDR3 loop is CASSLVAVAEAFF. In DNA form, the CDR3 reads TGTGCCAGCAGTTTAGTGGCGGTGGCTGAAGCTTTCTTT.

This clone came up once. The V call is TRBV27, the J call TRBJ1-6; no clear D. With 5 bases removed from V and 9 bases from J, the gap between germline ends came to 23 bases. Germline-derived CDR1 and CDR2 are MNHEY and SMNVEV (reference sequence). This CDR3 spans 17 amino acids. The CDR3: CASSLGLRRGSVSPLHF. The CDR3 DNA reads TGTGCCAGCAGTCTTGGTCTTCGGAGAGGGTCAGTTTCACCCCTCCACTTT.

V and J are TRBV13 and TRBJ1-1, with D tentatively TRBD1 (5 bases). The CDR3 extends over 12 amino acids. V shed 7 bases and J shed 4 bases, with 10 bases lying between them. Looked up from germline, CDR1 is PRHDT and CDR2 is FYEKMQ (reference sequence). The DNA of the CDR3 is TGTGCCAGCACCTACGGGGGCACTGAAGCTTTCTTT. Protein product: CASTYGGTEAFF.

This clone occurred a few times. The V gene is TRBV30, the J gene TRBJ1-1; weak D call: TRBD1 (6 bases). The CDR3 sequence is 17 residues long. Trimming cost V 0 bases and J 7 bases, with 24 bases left between them. The germline CDR1 and CDR2 sequences are GTSNPN and SVGIG (reference sequence). The CDR3 region is CAWSVEAGRGRTNEAFF. The DNA of the CDR3 is TGTGCCTGGAGTGTAGAGGCCGGCAGGGGAAGAACAAATGAAGCTTTCTTT.

The J gene is TRBJ2-5, the V gene TRBV5-6; D remains ambiguous. This CDR3 comprises 11 residues. V was pared by 4 bases and J by 7 bases, with 8 bases between. Germline V CDR1 and CDR2: SGHDT, YYEEEE. The CDR3 DNA reads as TGTGCCAGCAGCGCATCAGGGACCCAGTACTTC. Translation gives CASSASGTQYF. Supplemented by reference TRBV5-6 and TRBJ2-5, the full variable domain reads DAGVTQSPTHLIKTRGQQVTLRCSPKSGHDTVSWYQQALGQGPQFIFQYYEEEERQRGNFPDRFSGHQFPNYSSELNVNALLLGDSALYLCASSASGTQYFGPGTRLLVL.

V is TRBV6-6 and J is TRBJ2-3, with 8 bases matching TRBD2. Unmatched junction bases numbered 4, after V lost 6 bases and J lost 2 bases. Germline-derived CDR1 and CDR2 are MNHNY and SVGAGI (reference sequence). The CDR3 is 14 residues long. CDR3 sequence: CASRGGRNTDTQYF. The CDR3 DNA follows: TGTGCCAGCAGGGGCGGGAGGAACACAGATACGCAGTATTTT.

The chain combines TRBV29-1 with TRBJ1-1, with D uncertain. This CDR3 contains 11 residues. Germline values: CDR1 SQVTM, CDR2 ANQGSEA. Trimming removed 5 bases at V and 1 base at J, with 5 bases between. The CDR3 loop reads CSVSRNTEAFF. Written as DNA, the CDR3 is TGCAGCGTTTCCCGGAACACTGAAGCTTTCTTT.

The rearrangement joins TRBV6-5 to TRBJ1-2; 12 bases line up with TRBD1. Germline assignment: CDR1 MNHEY and CDR2 SVGAGI. V trimming: 6 bases; J trimming: 7 bases; junction bases outside the gene matches: 6. The CDR3 contains 14 residues. The CDR3 DNA reads TGTGCCAGCAGAACCGGGACAGGGGGCTTTGGCTACACCTTC. Its protein product is CASRTGTGGFGYTF.

The genes are TRBV12-5 and TRBJ2-1; 10 bases fit TRBD1. V trimming: 1 base; J trimming: 8 bases; junction bases outside the gene matches: 2. Germline loops: CDR1 LGHNT, CDR2 FRNRAP. The CDR3 covers 14 residues. CDR3 region: CASGLGTGGYEQFF. As DNA, the CDR3 is TGTGCTAGTGGTTTGGGGACAGGGGGATATGAGCAGTTCTTC.

The rearrangement joins TRBV19 to TRBJ2-1, with 8 nucleotides matching TRBD1. Germline V gene lookup returns CDR1 LNHDA and CDR2 SQIVND (reference sequence). V lost 5 bases and J lost 8; bases outside the gene matches: 8. The length of the CDR3 is 14 residues. CDR3: CASSSGQGGDEQFF. In DNA form, the CDR3 reads TGTGCCAGTAGTTCAGGACAGGGAGGAGATGAGCAGTTCTTC.

Written as DNA, the CDR3 is TGTGCCAGCAGCCCAGGGACACACCATCCCACCATATATTTT. Protein product: CASSPGTHHPTIYF. The chain combines TRBV5-8 with TRBJ1-3, with D maybe TRBD1 (6 bases). Trimming stripped 4 bases from V and 9 bases from J, with 17 bases between. This CDR3 region has 14 residues. The germline V gene encodes CDR1 SGHTS and CDR2 YDEGEE. Full variable domain (rest looked up from reference TRBV5-8 and TRBJ1-3): EAGVTQSPTHLIKTRGQQATLRCSPISGHTSVYWYQQALGLGLQFLLWYDEGEERNRGNFPPRFSGRQFPNYSSELNVNALELEDSALYLCASSPGTHHPTIYFGEGSWLTVV.

This clone has a handful of counts. The rearrangement uses TRBV23-1 and TRBJ2-7; D unresolved. TRBV23-1 is identified as an open reading frame with a role that is uncertain. The germline V and J ends were trimmed by 0 bases and 4 bases, with 10 bases remaining between them. This CDR3 has 14 amino acids. The CDR3 region has the DNA TGCGCCAGCAGTCAATCGAAGGCGGCGTACGAGCAGTACTTC. It yields the protein CASSQSKAAYEQYF.

This clone was recorded a few times. The chain joins TRBV27 to TRBJ1-1; 10 nucleotides match TRBD1. V lost 7 bases, J lost 1 base, and 3 bases stayed unmatched. Looked up from germline, CDR1 is MNHEY and CDR2 is SMNVEV (reference sequence). The CDR3 loop spans 14 amino acids. The DNA for the CDR3 is TGTGCCAGCACTGACAGGGGGCCGAACACTGAAGCTTTCTTT. It codes for CASTDRGPNTEAFF.

The V call is TRBV7-9, the J call TRBJ1-4; 9 positions match TRBD1. The CDR3 runs to 13 residues. Germline V gene data show CDR1 as SEHNR and CDR2 as FQNEAQ (reference sequence). Trimming removed 6 bases from V and 4 bases from J; junction bases left unmatched: 0. CDR3 sequence (DNA): TGTGCCAGCAGGGGACAGGGTAATGAAAAACTGTTTTTT. It yields the protein CASRGQGNEKLFF. The entire variable domain, with the rest obtained from reference TRBV7-9 and TRBJ1-4, is as follows: DTGVSQNPRHKITKRGQNVTFRCDPISEHNRLYWYRQTLGQGPEFLTYFQNEAQLEKSRLLSDRFSAERPKGSFSTLEIQRTEQGDSAMYLCASRGQGNEKLFFGSGTQLSVL.

This chain connects TRBV7-9 to TRBJ1-2; TRBD1 aligns across 9 bases. The CDR3 covers 16 residues. V gave up 3 bases and J gave up 3 bases; unmatched junction bases: 8. The germline CDR1 and CDR2 sequences are SEHNR and FQNEAQ (reference sequence). CDR3 nucleotides: TGTGCCAGCAGCTTGGGACAGGGATGGGAGGACTATGGCTACACCTTC. It encodes CASSLGQGWEDYGYTF.

V and J are TRBV7-9 and TRBJ1-1, with 7 bases matching TRBD1. CDR1 SEHNR and CDR2 FQNEAQ come from the germline V gene (reference sequence). The CDR3 totals 15 residues. J lost 1 base, V lost 5 bases, and 7 bases had no gene match. The DNA of the CDR3 is TGTGCCAGCAGCCCAACAGGGGTGGGGAACACTGAAGCTTTCTTT. This translates into CASSPTGVGNTEAFF.

The chain couples TRBV5-1 to TRBJ2-5, with 12 nucleotides matching TRBD2. CDR1 SGHRS and CDR2 YFSETQ come from the germline V gene. Unmatched junction bases numbered 9, after V lost 4 bases and J lost 2 bases. This CDR3 is 17 amino acids long. CDR3: CASSPQPTSGGQETQYF. CDR3 bases: TGCGCCAGCAGCCCCCAACCGACTAGCGGGGGACAAGAGACCCAGTACTTC.